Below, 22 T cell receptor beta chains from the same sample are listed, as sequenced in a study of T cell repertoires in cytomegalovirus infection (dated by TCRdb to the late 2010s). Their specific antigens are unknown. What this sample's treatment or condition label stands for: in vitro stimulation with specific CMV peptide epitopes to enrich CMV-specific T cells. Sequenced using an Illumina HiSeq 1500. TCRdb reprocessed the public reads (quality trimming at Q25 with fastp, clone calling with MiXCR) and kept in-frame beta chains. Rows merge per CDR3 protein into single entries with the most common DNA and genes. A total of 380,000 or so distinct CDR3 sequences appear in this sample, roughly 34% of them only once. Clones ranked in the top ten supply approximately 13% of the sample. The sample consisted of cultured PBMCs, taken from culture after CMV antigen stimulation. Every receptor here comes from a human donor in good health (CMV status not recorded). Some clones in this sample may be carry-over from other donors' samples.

CDR3 nucleotide sequence: TGTGCCAGTCTCGGGGGCGATGAGCAGTTCTTC. Translation gives CASLGGDEQFF. The chain employs TRBV25-1 and TRBJ2-1; TRBD1 or TRBD2 may be the D gene (6 bases each). This CDR3 has 11 amino acids. The V end lost 9 bases, the J end lost 8 bases, and 11 bases lay between the germline ends. The V gene's germline CDR1 is MGHDK and CDR2 SYGVNS.

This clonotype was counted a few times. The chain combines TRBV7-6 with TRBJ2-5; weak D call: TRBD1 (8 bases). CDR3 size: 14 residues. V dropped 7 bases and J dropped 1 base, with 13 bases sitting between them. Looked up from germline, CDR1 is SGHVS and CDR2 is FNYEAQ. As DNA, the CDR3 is TGTGCCAGCAACAGGGGGGGGAGCCAAGAGACCCAGTACTTC. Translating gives CASNRGGSQETQYF.

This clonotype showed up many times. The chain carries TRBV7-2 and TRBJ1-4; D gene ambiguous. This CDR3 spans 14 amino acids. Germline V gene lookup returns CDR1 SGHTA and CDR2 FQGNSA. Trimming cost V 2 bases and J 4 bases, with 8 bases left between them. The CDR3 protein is CASSLSAVNEKLFF. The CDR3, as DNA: TGTGCCAGCAGCTTATCGGCAGTTAATGAAAAACTGTTTTTT.

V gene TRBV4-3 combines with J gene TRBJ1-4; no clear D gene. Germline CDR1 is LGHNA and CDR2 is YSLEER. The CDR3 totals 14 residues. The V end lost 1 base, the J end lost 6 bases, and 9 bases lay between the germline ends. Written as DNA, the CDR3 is TGCGCCAGCAGCCAAGGGGTTAGCGATGAAAAACTGTTTTTT. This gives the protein CASSQGVSDEKLFF.

In DNA form, the CDR3 reads TGCGCCAGCAGCTCAAGCCGTGAAGAGACCCAGTACTTC. Translation: CASSSSREETQYF. The chain uses TRBV4-3 and TRBJ2-5; no clear D. This CDR3 contains 13 residues. V dropped 5 bases and J dropped 3 bases, with 10 bases sitting between them. Germline CDR1 reads LGHNA; CDR2 reads YSLEER.

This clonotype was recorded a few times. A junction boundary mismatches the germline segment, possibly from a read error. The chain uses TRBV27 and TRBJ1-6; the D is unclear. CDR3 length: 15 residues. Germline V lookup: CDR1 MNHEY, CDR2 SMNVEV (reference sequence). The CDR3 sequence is CASSHSFSHNSPLHF. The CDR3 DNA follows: TGTGCCAGCAGTCACTCCTTCTCCCATAATTCACCCCTCCACTTT.

The DNA of the CDR3 is TGTGCCAGCAGTTACCTTCAAACTAGGGGCTTGGGCAATCAGCCCCAGCATTTT. Protein: CASSYLQTRGLGNQPQHF. The rearrangement links TRBV6-6 to TRBJ1-5; D is perhaps TRBD1 (5 bases). CDR3 length: 18 residues. V was trimmed by 2 bases and J by 2 bases, leaving 19 bases between them. Germline lookup yields CDR1 MNHNY and CDR2 SVGAGI (reference sequence).

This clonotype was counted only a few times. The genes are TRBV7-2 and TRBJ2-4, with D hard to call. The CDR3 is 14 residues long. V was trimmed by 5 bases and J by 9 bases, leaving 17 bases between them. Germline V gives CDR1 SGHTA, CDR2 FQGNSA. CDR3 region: CASSAIPPTGIQYF. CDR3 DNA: TGTGCCAGCAGCGCTATTCCCCCTACGGGCATTCAGTACTTC.

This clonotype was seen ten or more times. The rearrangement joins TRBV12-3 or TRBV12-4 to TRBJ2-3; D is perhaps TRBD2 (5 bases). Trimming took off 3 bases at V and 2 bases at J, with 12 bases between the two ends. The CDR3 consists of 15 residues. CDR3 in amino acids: CASSLRAADTDTQYF. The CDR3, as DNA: TGTGCCAGCAGTTTGAGGGCGGCCGACACAGATACGCAGTATTTT.

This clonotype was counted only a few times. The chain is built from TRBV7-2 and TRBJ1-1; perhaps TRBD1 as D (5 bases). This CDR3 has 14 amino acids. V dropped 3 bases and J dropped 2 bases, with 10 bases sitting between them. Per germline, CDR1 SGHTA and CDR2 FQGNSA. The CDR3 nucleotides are TGTGCCAGCAGCTTCGGTAGGGGAAACACTGAAGCTTTCTTT. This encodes CASSFGRGNTEAFF.

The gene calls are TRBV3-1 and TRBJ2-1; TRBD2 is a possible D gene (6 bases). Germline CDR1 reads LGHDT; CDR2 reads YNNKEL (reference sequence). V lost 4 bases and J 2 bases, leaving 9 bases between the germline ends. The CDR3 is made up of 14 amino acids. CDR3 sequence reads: CASSLGLTYNEQFF. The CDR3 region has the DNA TGTGCCAGCAGCCTGGGACTCACCTACAATGAGCAGTTCTTC.

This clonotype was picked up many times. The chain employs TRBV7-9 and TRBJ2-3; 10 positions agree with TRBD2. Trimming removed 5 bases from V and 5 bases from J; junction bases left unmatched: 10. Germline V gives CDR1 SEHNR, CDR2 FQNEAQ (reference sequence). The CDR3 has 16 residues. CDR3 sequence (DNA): TGTGCCAGCAGCCGGGCCTTAGCGGGAGGAGGAGATACGCAGTATTTT. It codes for CASSRALAGGGDTQYF.

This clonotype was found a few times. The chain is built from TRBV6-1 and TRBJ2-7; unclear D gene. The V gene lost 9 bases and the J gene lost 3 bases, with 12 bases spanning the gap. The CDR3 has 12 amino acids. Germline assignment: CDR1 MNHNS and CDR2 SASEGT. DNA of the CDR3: TGTGCCAGTTTCTCCCCCCGCTACGAGCAGTACTTC. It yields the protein CASFSPRYEQYF.

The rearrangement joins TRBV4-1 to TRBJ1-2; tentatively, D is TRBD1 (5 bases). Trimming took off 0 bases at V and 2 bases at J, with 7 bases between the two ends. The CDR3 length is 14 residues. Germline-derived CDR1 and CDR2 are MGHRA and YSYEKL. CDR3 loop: CASSQDGANYGYTF. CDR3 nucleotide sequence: TGCGCCAGCAGCCAAGACGGGGCAAACTATGGCTACACCTTC.

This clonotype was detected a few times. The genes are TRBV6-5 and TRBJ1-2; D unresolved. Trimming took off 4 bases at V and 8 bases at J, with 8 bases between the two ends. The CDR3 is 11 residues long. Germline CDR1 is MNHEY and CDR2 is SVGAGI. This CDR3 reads CASSSSLGYTF. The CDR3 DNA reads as TGTGCCAGCAGTTCCTCGCTGGGCTACACCTTC.

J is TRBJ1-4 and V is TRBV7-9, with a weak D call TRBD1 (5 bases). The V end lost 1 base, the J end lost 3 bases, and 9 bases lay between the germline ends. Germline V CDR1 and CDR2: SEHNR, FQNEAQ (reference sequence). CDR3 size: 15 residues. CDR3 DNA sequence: TGTGCCAGCAGCTTAGGAGGGGCCTCTAATGAAAAACTGTTTTTT. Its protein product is CASSLGGASNEKLFF.

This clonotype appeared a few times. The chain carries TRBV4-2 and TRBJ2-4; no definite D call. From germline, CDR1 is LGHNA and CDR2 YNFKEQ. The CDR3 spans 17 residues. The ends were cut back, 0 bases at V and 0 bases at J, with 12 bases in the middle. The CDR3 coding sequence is TGTGCCAGCAGCCAAGATTACCGCGGCGGAGCCAAAAACATTCAGTACTTC. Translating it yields CASSQDYRGGAKNIQYF.

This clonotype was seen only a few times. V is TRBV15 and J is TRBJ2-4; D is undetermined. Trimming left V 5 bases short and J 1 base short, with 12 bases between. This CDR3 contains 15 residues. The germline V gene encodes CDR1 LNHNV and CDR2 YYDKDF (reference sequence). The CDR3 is CATSGATLAKNIQYF. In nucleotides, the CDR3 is TGTGCCACCAGCGGAGCGACCTTGGCCAAAAACATTCAGTACTTC.

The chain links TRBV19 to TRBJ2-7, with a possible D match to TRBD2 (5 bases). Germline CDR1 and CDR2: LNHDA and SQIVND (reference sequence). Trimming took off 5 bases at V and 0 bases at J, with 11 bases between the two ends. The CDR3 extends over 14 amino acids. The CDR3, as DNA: TGTGCCAGTAGTGTTGGACTCGGCTCCTACGAGCAGTACGTC. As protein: CASSVGLGSYEQYV.

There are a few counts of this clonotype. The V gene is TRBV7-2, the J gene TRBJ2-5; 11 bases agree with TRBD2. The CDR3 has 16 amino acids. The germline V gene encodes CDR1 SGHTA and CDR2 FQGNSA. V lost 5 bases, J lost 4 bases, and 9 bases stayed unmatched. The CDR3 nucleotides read TGTGCCAGCAGCGAAGGTCTTAGCGGGAGGGGAGAGACCCAGTACTTC. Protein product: CASSEGLSGRGETQYF.

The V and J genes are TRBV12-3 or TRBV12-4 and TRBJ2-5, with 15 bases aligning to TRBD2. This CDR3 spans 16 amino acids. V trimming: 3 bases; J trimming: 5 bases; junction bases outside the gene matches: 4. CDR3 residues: CASSLGLAGGWETQYF. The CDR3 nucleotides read TGTGCCAGCAGTTTGGGACTAGCGGGAGGATGGGAGACCCAGTACTTC.

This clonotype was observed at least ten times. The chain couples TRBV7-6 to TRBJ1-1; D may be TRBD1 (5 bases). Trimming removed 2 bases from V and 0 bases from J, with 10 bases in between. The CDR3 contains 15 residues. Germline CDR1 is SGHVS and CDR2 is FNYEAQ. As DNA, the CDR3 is TGTGCCAGCAGCTTATCTGAGGGGTTGAACACTGAAGCTTTCTTT. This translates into CASSLSEGLNTEAFF.